Listed below are T cell receptor beta chains from one sample, sequenced in a study of blood T cell repertoires in COVID-19. Using immunoSEQ multiplex PCR, the repertoire was profiled, and TCRdb retains in-frame clones only, with some absent. The sample has approximately 450,000 clones, around 87% seen once. The sequencing sample was made of PBMCs or T cells enriched from blood (not recorded which). Receptors originate from a man between 25 and 39 years old who had recovered from COVID-19. The conserved cysteine and the conserved F or W are not part of the CDR3 here. Each record gives: J gene, clone size, V gene, CDR3 protein. Some rows mark clone size as missing; the rest say once, few, many or name a class of expanded clone.

TRBJ2-3 . TRBV3-1/TRBV3-2 ASTTSGSSTDTQY
TRBJ1-4 . TRBV12-5 ASGLVLGGPNEKLF
TRBJ2-7 . TRBV6-5 ASSYEETSAYEQY
TRBJ2-1 . TRBV15 ATSRFRGGLSSYNEQF
TRBJ2-5 . TRBV7-8 ASSSQREGLETQY
TRBJ1-1 . TRBV21-1 ASSPAATGRNTEAF
TRBJ2-7 . TRBV7-2 ASSLGGSRVEQY
TRBJ2-2 . TRBV18 ASSGFHNTGELF
TRBJ1-6 . TRBV6-5 ASPGLKNSPLH
TRBJ1-1 once TRBV6-5 ASSRTSWDTEAF
TRBJ2-2 . TRBV2 ASSEARLAANTGELF
TRBJ1-2 . TRBV28 ASSPTSRGLGYT
TRBJ1-4 . TRBV7-8 ASSSPGHDNEKLF
TRBJ1-2 . TRBV12-3/TRBV12-4 ASSQGSGYT
TRBJ2-5 . TRBV10-1 ASSELVGETQY
TRBJ1-5 . TRBV28 ASSFRSNQPQH
TRBJ1-2 . TRBV29-1 SVLGGDPLDYT
TRBJ1-4 . TRBV5-1 ASSPGAEDEKLF
TRBJ1-3 . TRBV7-2 ASSLDGGRGRDTIY
TRBJ2-1 once TRBV3-1/TRBV3-2 ASSQGRVGYNEQF
TRBJ1-2 . TRBV12-3/TRBV12-4 ASSPGQGFGYT
TRBJ2-3 . TRBV21-1 ASSKEAERTDTQY
TRBJ1-1 . TRBV11-2 ASSRGANTEAF
TRBJ2-5 once TRBV11-3 ASSLGAAGVGETQY
TRBJ1-1 . TRBV7-6 ASSFTGGEAEAF
TRBJ2-3 . TRBV5-1 ASSATSGSTDTQY
TRBJ2-1 . TRBV5-1 ASSFGTNNEQF
TRBJ2-1 . TRBV27 ASRPGGELIGFYNEQF